This T cell receptor (beta chain) was documented in a study of T cells after yellow fever vaccination. This clonotype was seen only a few times. Its antigen is still unknown. Using its own MiXCR run on the 5' RACE reads, TCRdb lists one record per CDR3 protein. Of under 400,000 distinct CDR3 sequences listed, roughly an eighth are singletons. General study points: Weaker, the secondary response had a peak occurring faster, on day 5 versus 15.

The TCR originated in a young man who received the YFV17D yellow fever vaccine. Sequenced material: CD4+ T cells sorted from PBMCs, taken 15 days after the yellow fever booster vaccination.

The CDR3 spells CSARDPRGDYGYTF. The CDR3 DNA sequence: TGCAGTGCTAGGGACCCCAGGGGGGACTATGGCTACACCTTC. This rearrangement joins TRBV20-1 to TRBJ1-2; 7 nucleotides align to TRBD1. Germline trimming cut 3 bases from V and 3 bases from J; bases unmatched to any gene: 7. The CDR3 extends over 14 amino acids. The V gene's germline CDR1 is DFQATT and CDR2 SNEGSKA (reference sequence).